The 20 T cell receptor beta chains below were found in one sample sequenced in a study of blood T cell repertoires in COVID-19 (dated by TCRdb to the early 2020s). The receptor library was made with the immunoSEQ multiplex PCR assay. Here the immuneACCESS table is served through TCRdb, limited to in-frame sequences with V and J called. Missing clones are a known gap in these copies; in checked studies unresolved V genes cover under half, and the rest lacks a known reason. The table for this sample lists approximately 210,000 clones; less than 90% of them were counted only once. The top ten hold about 0.81% of the sample. Sequences were obtained from peripheral blood. Source of these receptors: a woman between 70 and 85 years old with acute or convalescent COVID-19.

J is TRBJ1-2 and V is TRBV5-1; perhaps TRBD1 as D (6 bases). This CDR3 is 14 amino acids long. Trimming pared 0 bases from V and 6 bases from J, leaving 12 bases between. CDR1 is SGHRS and CDR2 is YFSETQ in the germline V gene. Here the CDR3 reads CASSLGTAEDGYTF. CDR3 coding DNA: TGCGCCAGCAGCTTGGGGACAGCGGAGGATGGCTACACCTTC. Looking up the rest from reference TRBV5-1 and TRBJ1-2 gives the full variable domain: KAGVTQTPRYLIKTRGQQVTLSCSPISGHRSVSWYQQTPGQGLQFLFEYFSETQRNKGNFPGRFSGRQFSNSRSEMNVSTLELGDSALYLCASSLGTAEDGYTFGSGTRLTVV.

The rearrangement joins TRBV19 to TRBJ1-2, with 12 bases aligning to TRBD1. Germline-derived CDR1 and CDR2 are LNHDA and SQIVND (reference sequence). The ends lost 5 bases at V and 4 bases at J; junction bases unmatched: 11. The CDR3 consists of 17 residues. For the CDR3, the DNA is TGTGCCAGTAGTCGGGGGACAGGGGGCGCCGGAGTCTATGGCTACACCTTC. Protein: CASSRGTGGAGVYGYTF.

This clone was seen a single time. The chain employs TRBV18 and TRBJ2-2, with TRBD2 identical over 9 bases. The CDR3 consists of 15 residues. J gave up 6 bases and V 0 bases, and 2 bases lay outside the gene matches. Germline V gene lookup returns CDR1 KGHSH and CDR2 LQKENI. CDR3 sequence: CASSPPLAGSGELFF. DNA of the CDR3: TGTGCCAGCTCACCACCTCTAGCGGGATCCGGGGAGCTGTTTTTT.

The chain combines TRBV24-1 with TRBJ2-7, with D possibly TRBD1 on 6 matching bases. The CDR3 loop spans 15 amino acids. V lost 8 bases and J lost 2, with 18 bases in between. Looked up from germline, CDR1 is KGHDR and CDR2 is SFDVKD. CDR3 amino acids: CATTIPDRRPYEQYF. The DNA of the CDR3 is TGTGCCACCACCATACCCGACAGGCGACCCTACGAGCAGTACTTC.

V and J are TRBV9 and TRBJ2-4; 10 bases are shared with TRBD1. This CDR3 is built from 17 residues. CDR1 and CDR2 (germline): SGDLS, YYNGEE. V lost 3 bases and J lost 0; bases outside the gene matches: 6. In DNA, the CDR3 is TGTGCCAGCAGCGAGGGACAGGGGCTCTTAGCCAAAAACATTCAGTACTTC. It is translated as CASSEGQGLLAKNIQYF.

The chain recombines TRBV7-2 with TRBJ1-2; D possibly corresponds to TRBD1 (5 bases). Germline V gene data show CDR1 as SGHTA and CDR2 as FQGNSA. V lost 1 base to trimming and J lost 1 base, with 16 bases between them. This CDR3 spans 17 amino acids. This chain's CDR3 is CASSLVRGVGDNYGYTF. In nucleotides, the CDR3 is TGTGCCAGCAGCTTAGTCCGGGGGGTGGGCGATAACTATGGCTACACCTTC.

The gene calls are TRBV7-9 and TRBJ2-7; tentatively, D is TRBD1 (5 bases). Germline V gene sequence: CDR1 SEHNR, CDR2 FQNEAQ (reference sequence). V was cut by 7 bases and J by 3 bases, with 13 bases left in between. The CDR3 length is 13 residues. CDR3 in DNA: TGTGCCAGCAATGAGGCAGGGTACTACGAGCAGTACTTC. Amino acid sequence: CASNEAGYYEQYF.

The genes are TRBV7-2 and TRBJ1-1; D gene ambiguous. CDR1 is SGHTA, CDR2 FQGNSA, per germline. The CDR3 totals 14 residues. V lost 5 bases to trimming and J lost 1 base, with 11 bases between them. CDR3 region: CASSHPGANTEAFF. The CDR3, as DNA: TGTGCCAGCAGCCACCCGGGAGCGAACACTGAAGCTTTCTTT.

This clone showed up just a few times. The rearrangement links TRBV11-2 to TRBJ2-1, with no clear D. Germline lookup yields CDR1 SGHAT and CDR2 FQNNGV. Trimming shortened V by 1 base and J by 0 bases, and 13 bases separated the two germline ends. This CDR3 region has 17 residues. The CDR3 protein is CASSLVSRQSSYNEQFF. CDR3 nucleotide sequence: TGTGCCAGCAGCTTAGTTTCTAGGCAGAGCTCCTACAATGAGCAGTTCTTC.

The V gene is TRBV4-2, the J gene TRBJ2-3, with unresolved D. The germline V gene encodes CDR1 LGHNA and CDR2 YNFKEQ. The V end was cut by 1 base, the J end by 1 base, with 12 bases between. This CDR3 is 16 amino acids long. The CDR3 nucleotides are TGTGCCAGCAGCCAAGGGCCCCGCCTGGGCACAGATACGCAGTATTTT. This sequence encodes CASSQGPRLGTDTQYF.

The chain couples TRBV25-1 to TRBJ1-1; 12 nucleotides agree with TRBD1. J gave up 10 bases and V 4 bases, and 13 bases lay outside the gene matches. The CDR3 is made up of 16 amino acids. Germline CDR1 reads MGHDK; CDR2 reads SYGVNS. CDR3: CASSVAGGGQGAVAFF. The CDR3 nucleotides read TGTGCCAGCAGTGTGGCCGGAGGGGGACAGGGGGCGGTAGCTTTCTTT.

Remarks on this clone: Germline is not matched at one junction end, which may reflect a read error. The chain joins TRBV11-2 to TRBJ2-1, with 9 bases fitting TRBD1. CDR1 is SGHAT, CDR2 FQNNGV, per germline. This CDR3 region has 13 residues. The chain's CDR3 is CASSTSVQWDRVF. The CDR3 region has the DNA TGTGCCAGCAGCACTAGCGTGCAATGGGACAGGGTCTTC.

This clone occurred once. The chain carries TRBV2 and TRBJ2-7, with D perhaps matching TRBD1 (7 bases). Germline CDR1 SNHLY, CDR2 FYNNEI. V was trimmed by 6 bases and J by 3 bases, leaving 9 bases between them. The CDR3 spans 12 residues. CDR3 loop: CASSRGDYEQYF. The CDR3 DNA follows: TGTGCCAGCAGCAGGGGGGACTACGAGCAGTACTTC.

This clone was recorded once. The chain joins TRBV18 to TRBJ1-3; 9 positions agree with TRBD1. CDR3 length equals 17 residues. Germline loops: CDR1 KGHSH, CDR2 LQKENI. After removal of 1 base from V and 0 bases from J, the junction contained 4 bases not matched to a gene. The CDR3 DNA sequence: TGTGCCAGCTCACCACTCAGACAGGGGGACTCTGGAAACACCATATATTTT. This sequence encodes CASSPLRQGDSGNTIYF.

Here the CDR3 reads CASSSLLVQYF. CDR3 nucleotide sequence: TGTGCCAGCAGTTCTCTCCTCGTGCAGTATTTT. The chain is built from TRBV28 and TRBJ2-3; no definite D call. V dropped 4 bases and J dropped 11 bases, with 10 bases sitting between them. This CDR3 has 11 residues. Per the germline V gene, CDR1 is MDHEN and CDR2 is SYDVKM. Full variable domain (remainder filled in from reference TRBV28 and TRBJ2-3): DVKVTQSSRYLVKRTGEKVFLECVQDMDHENMFWYRQDPGLGLRLIYFSYDVKMKEKGDIPEGYSVSREKKERFSLILESASTNQTSMYLCASSSLLVQYFGPGTRLTVL.

This chain uses TRBV29-1 with TRBJ2-2; no firm D call. CDR3 length: 11 residues. CDR1 is SQVTM and CDR2 is ANQGSEA in the germline V gene. Trimming left V 6 bases short and J 1 base short, with 3 bases between. The chain's CDR3 is CSVQNTGELFF. CDR3 DNA sequence: TGCAGCGTACAGAACACCGGGGAGCTGTTTTTT.

The V and J genes are TRBV5-1 and TRBJ2-7; no firm D call. CDR3 length: 13 residues. Germline V lookup: CDR1 SGHRS, CDR2 YFSETQ. Deletions cut 0 bases from V and 3 bases from J, with 7 bases between. The CDR3 DNA reads as TGCGCCAGCAGCTTGGTCTCCGGCTACGAGCAGTACTTC. Translation: CASSLVSGYEQYF.

This clone was recorded once. CDR3 sequence reads: CASSRRRVGTEAFF. The CDR3 region has the DNA TGTGCCAGCAGCCGGAGGCGTGTTGGCACTGAAGCTTTCTTT. The chain recombines TRBV7-2 with TRBJ1-1; D not certain. Trimming removed 5 bases from V and 4 bases from J, with 14 bases in between. The length of the CDR3 is 14 residues. Per the germline V gene, CDR1 is SGHTA and CDR2 is FQGNSA.

The rearrangement joins TRBV18 to TRBJ2-7; tentatively, D is TRBD2 (6 bases). This CDR3 is 15 amino acids long. V shed 5 bases and J shed 4 bases, with 18 bases lying between them. Germline CDR1 is KGHSH and CDR2 is LQKENI. The CDR3 DNA reads as TGTGCCAGCTCAGGTAGACTAGAGGACGGTTACGAGCAGTACTTC. Residues: CASSGRLEDGYEQYF.

The chain uses TRBV15 and TRBJ1-5; 7 positions agree with TRBD1. The CDR3 has 14 amino acids. V was pared by 5 bases and J by 6 bases, with 7 bases of the junction left unmatched. Germline V gene lookup returns CDR1 LNHNV and CDR2 YYDKDF (reference sequence). CDR3 in DNA: TGTGCCACCAGCCCGGGACAGTTGGGTCAGCCCCAGCATTTT. It yields the protein CATSPGQLGQPQHF.